This T cell receptor beta chain was documented in a study of control samples from healthy donors and cancer patients. The CDR3 has 15 residues. From germline, CDR1 is SGHDT and CDR2 YYEEEE. Trimming stripped 4 bases from V and 0 bases from J, with 13 bases between. Generated by immunoSEQ multiplex PCR, the TCRdb table keeps only in-frame clones and is missing some. The table records about 92,000 clones, approximately 82% of them present only once. V usage is TRBV5-6 and J usage is TRBJ1-2; the D gene is possibly TRBD1 (6 bases). Specimen: blood. This TCR was recovered from a woman in her fifties or sixties in good health. The CDR3 loop reads CASSTLDRTNYGYTF. DNA for the CDR3: TGTGCCAGCAGCACACTCGACAGGACTAACTATGGCTACACCTTC.